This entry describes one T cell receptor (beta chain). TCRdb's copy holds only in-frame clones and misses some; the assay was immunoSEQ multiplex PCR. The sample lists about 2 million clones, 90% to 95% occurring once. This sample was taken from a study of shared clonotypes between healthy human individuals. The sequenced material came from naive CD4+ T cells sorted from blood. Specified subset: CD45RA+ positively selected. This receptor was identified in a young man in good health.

The CDR3 bases are TGCGCCAGCAGCTCGAATTCGGGGGTCTCCTACAATGAGCAGTTCTTC. The encoded protein is CASSSNSGVSYNEQFF. This rearrangement joins TRBV5-1 to TRBJ2-1, with a possible D match to TRBD2 (6 bases). CDR3 size: 16 residues. Trimming pared 3 bases from V and 0 bases from J, leaving 13 bases between. Looked up from germline, CDR1 is SGHRS and CDR2 is YFSETQ.